The 18 T cell receptor beta chains reported below all come from one sample, sequenced in a study of shared clonotypes between healthy human individuals. Positively selected for CCR7, the CD45RO-negative cells used as naive CD8 cells excluded terminally differentiated effector memory CD45RA+ cells. Only in-frame clones appear in the TCRdb table, and some are missing; sequencing was by immunoSEQ multiplex PCR. The sample contains 2 million or so clones, about 95% of which appear only once. Sequencing was carried out using naive CD8+ T cells sorted from blood. The source of these receptors is a man aged 18 to 30 in good health.

The chain employs TRBV11-2 and TRBJ2-2; D remains unclear. The CDR3 has 15 residues. V was shortened by 0 bases and J by 4 bases, with 9 bases between the two germline ends. Germline values: CDR1 SGHAT, CDR2 FQNNGV. The CDR3 sequence is CASSLDGPGTGELFF. CDR3 nucleotides: TGTGCCAGCAGCTTAGACGGTCCAGGCACCGGGGAGCTGTTTTTT.

This chain uses TRBV27 with TRBJ2-7; D is possibly TRBD1 (5 bases). The ends were cut back, 6 bases at V and 5 bases at J, with 23 bases in the middle. Germline CDR1 MNHEY, CDR2 SMNVEV (reference sequence). The CDR3 loop spans 16 amino acids. The DNA of the CDR3 is TGTGCCAGCAGCGAAGTAGGGGCGCCGTCGTCTGACGAGCAGTACTTC. Its protein product is CASSEVGAPSSDEQYF.

The genes are TRBV7-9 and TRBJ2-7; 7 bases match TRBD2. The CDR3 covers 15 residues. The trim removed 3 bases at V and 2 bases at J, leaving 7 bases unmatched. In germline, CDR1 is SEHNR, CDR2 FQNEAQ (reference sequence). CDR3 amino acids: CASSFGVAGTYEQYF. The CDR3 bases are TGTGCCAGCAGCTTCGGGGTAGCGGGTACCTACGAGCAGTACTTC. Supplemented by reference TRBV7-9 and TRBJ2-7, the full variable domain reads DTGVSQNPRHKITKRGQNVTFRCDPISEHNRLYWYRQTLGQGPEFLTYFQNEAQLEKSRLLSDRFSAERPKGSFSTLEIQRTEQGDSAMYLCASSFGVAGTYEQYFGPGTRLTVT.

V usage is TRBV7-9 and J usage is TRBJ2-7; possibly TRBD2 for D (5 bases). The germline V and J ends were trimmed by 1 base and 5 bases, with 18 bases remaining between them. Germline V gives CDR1 SEHNR, CDR2 FQNEAQ (reference sequence). CDR3 length: 16 amino acids. The CDR3 region is CASSLGMDSGYHEQYF. The CDR3 DNA reads as TGTGCCAGCAGCTTAGGAATGGACTCCGGCTACCACGAGCAGTACTTC. Complete variable domain (other parts from reference TRBV7-9 and TRBJ2-7): DTGVSQNPRHKITKRGQNVTFRCDPISEHNRLYWYRQTLGQGPEFLTYFQNEAQLEKSRLLSDRFSAERPKGSFSTLEIQRTEQGDSAMYLCASSLGMDSGYHEQYFGPGTRLTVT.

The chain recombines TRBV25-1 with TRBJ2-5, with D unresolved. This CDR3 has 14 amino acids. Germline lookup yields CDR1 MGHDK and CDR2 SYGVNS. V lost 0 bases and J 5 bases, leaving 10 bases between the germline ends. CDR3 sequence reads: CASSEYSLGETQYF. In nucleotides, the CDR3 is TGTGCCAGCAGTGAATACAGCCTCGGGGAGACCCAGTACTTC.

The J gene is TRBJ1-1, the V gene TRBV4-3; no definite D call. V dropped 0 bases and J dropped 11 bases, with 13 bases sitting between them. CDR1 is LGHNA and CDR2 is YSLEER in the germline V gene. The length of the CDR3 is 13 residues. CDR3 bases: TGCGCCAGCAGCCAAGAAAGAGGACTGGATGCTTTCTTT. It specifies CASSQERGLDAFF.

The genes are TRBV7-2 and TRBJ2-1, with 12 bases lining up with TRBD2. V lost 5 bases, J lost 2 bases, and 1 base stayed unmatched. This CDR3 comprises 15 residues. Germline V gene sequence: CDR1 SGHTA, CDR2 FQGNSA. Here the CDR3 reads CASSRLAGAYNEQFF. The CDR3 nucleotides are TGTGCCAGCAGCAGACTAGCGGGAGCCTACAATGAGCAGTTCTTC.

The CDR3 loop reads CAIRPENTDTQYF. The CDR3 region has the DNA TGTGCCATCAGACCGGAAAACACAGATACGCAGTATTTT. The gene calls are TRBV10-3 and TRBJ2-3; D is undetermined. V lost 6 bases, J lost 2 bases, and 9 bases lay in between. The CDR3 spans 13 residues. Per germline, CDR1 ENHRY and CDR2 SYGVKD.

This sequence joins TRBV6-1 and TRBJ2-2; 12 bases fit TRBD2. Looked up from germline, CDR1 is MNHNS and CDR2 is SASEGT. V was pared by 8 bases and J by 3 bases, with 4 bases of the junction left unmatched. The CDR3 has 15 residues. DNA for the CDR3: TGTGCCAGCTGGACTAGCGGGGATTACACCGGGGAGCTGTTTTTT. Amino acids: CASWTSGDYTGELFF.

This chain joins TRBV13 and TRBJ2-7; no clear D. Per the germline V gene, CDR1 is PRHDT and CDR2 is FYEKMQ (reference sequence). The CDR3 has 15 residues. V shed 6 bases and J shed 2 bases, with 17 bases lying between them. The chain's CDR3 is CASSSTDAATYEQYF. In DNA form, the CDR3 reads TGTGCCAGCAGTTCCACCGACGCAGCCACCTACGAGCAGTACTTC.

This clone showed up just a few times. V and J are TRBV7-6 and TRBJ1-1; D remains ambiguous. Germline V gene lookup returns CDR1 SGHVS and CDR2 FNYEAQ. The ends were cut back, 4 bases at V and 0 bases at J, with 9 bases in the middle. The CDR3 totals 14 residues. The CDR3 region is CASSSDIMNTEAFF. The DNA for the CDR3 is TGTGCCAGCAGCTCAGACATAATGAACACTGAAGCTTTCTTT.

The chain combines TRBV4-1 with TRBJ2-7; D is unclear. The CDR3 spans 14 residues. Trimming shortened V by 0 bases and J by 2 bases, and 8 bases separated the two germline ends. The germline V gene encodes CDR1 MGHRA and CDR2 YSYEKL. As DNA, the CDR3 is TGCGCCAGCAGCCAAGATAGGCAGACCTACGAGCAGTACTTC. It translates to CASSQDRQTYEQYF.

This clone was counted once. The CDR3 coding sequence is TGTGCCAGCAGCGTAGATGCGGGGGCTCCCAATGAGCAGTTCTTC. It codes for CASSVDAGAPNEQFF. This chain uses TRBV9 with TRBJ2-1; D is possibly TRBD2 (7 bases). Germline loops: CDR1 SGDLS, CDR2 YYNGEE. The V end was cut by 0 bases, the J end by 6 bases, with 13 bases between. The CDR3 loop spans 15 amino acids.

The chain links TRBV28 to TRBJ1-1; D remains ambiguous. V was trimmed by 2 bases and J by 4 bases, leaving 11 bases between them. The CDR3 covers 14 residues. From germline, CDR1 is MDHEN and CDR2 SYDVKM. CDR3 sequence: CASSLRPVGTEAFF. The CDR3 DNA sequence: TGTGCCAGCAGTTTAAGGCCCGTCGGCACTGAAGCTTTCTTT. Variable domain in full (rest from reference TRBV28 and TRBJ1-1): DVKVTQSSRYLVKRTGEKVFLECVQDMDHENMFWYRQDPGLGLRLIYFSYDVKMKEKGDIPEGYSVSREKKERFSLILESASTNQTSMYLCASSLRPVGTEAFFGQGTRLTVV.

The gene calls are TRBV19 and TRBJ1-5; D remains ambiguous. The CDR3 loop spans 15 amino acids. V lost 4 bases to trimming and J lost 5 bases, with 15 bases between them. Germline loops: CDR1 LNHDA, CDR2 SQIVND (reference sequence). CDR3 in amino acids: CASSNAGGLYQPQHF. Here the CDR3 DNA reads TGTGCCAGTAGTAACGCGGGCGGACTTTATCAGCCCCAGCATTTT.

V usage is TRBV27 and J usage is TRBJ1-5; 7 bases are a match to TRBD1. The CDR3 is made up of 16 amino acids. Trimming took 6 bases from V and 0 from J; bases not matched to a gene: 8. From germline, CDR1 is MNHEY and CDR2 SMNVEV (reference sequence). The CDR3 here is CASRFQGVYSNQPQHF. In nucleotides, the CDR3 is TGTGCCAGCAGATTTCAGGGGGTATATAGCAATCAGCCCCAGCATTTT.

The chain employs TRBV5-1 and TRBJ2-7, with TRBD2 identical over 16 bases. The V gene end was trimmed by 4 bases and the J gene end by 2 bases; junction bases not matched to a gene: 9. Germline assignment: CDR1 SGHRS and CDR2 YFSETQ. The length of the CDR3 is 18 residues. The CDR3 loop is CASSPGLAGGLFAYEQYF. CDR3 DNA: TGCGCCAGCAGCCCGGGACTAGCGGGAGGGCTATTCGCCTACGAGCAGTACTTC.

This clone came up once. The chain's CDR3 is CASSPPPGPYNEQFF. Written as DNA, the CDR3 is TGTGCCAGCAGCCCTCCCCCAGGGCCCTACAATGAGCAGTTCTTC. J is TRBJ2-1 and V is TRBV9, with a weak D call TRBD1 (5 bases). This CDR3 is 15 amino acids long. V lost 4 bases and J lost 2, with 13 bases in between. The germline V gene encodes CDR1 SGDLS and CDR2 YYNGEE.